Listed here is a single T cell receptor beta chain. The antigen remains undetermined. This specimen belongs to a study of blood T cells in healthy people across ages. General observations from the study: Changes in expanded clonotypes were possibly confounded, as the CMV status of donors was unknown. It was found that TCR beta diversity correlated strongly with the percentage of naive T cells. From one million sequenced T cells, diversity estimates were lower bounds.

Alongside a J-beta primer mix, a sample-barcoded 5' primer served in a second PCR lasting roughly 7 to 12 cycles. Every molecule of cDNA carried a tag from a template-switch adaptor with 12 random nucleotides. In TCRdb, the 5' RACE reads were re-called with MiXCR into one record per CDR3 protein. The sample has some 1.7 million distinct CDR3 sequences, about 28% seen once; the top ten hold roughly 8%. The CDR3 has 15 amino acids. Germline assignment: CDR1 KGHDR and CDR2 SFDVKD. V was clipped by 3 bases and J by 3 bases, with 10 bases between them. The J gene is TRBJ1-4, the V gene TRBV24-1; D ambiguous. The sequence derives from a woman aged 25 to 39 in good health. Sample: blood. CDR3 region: CATSDPTEANEKLFF. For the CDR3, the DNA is TGTGCCACCAGTGATCCGACGGAAGCTAATGAAAAACTGTTTTTT.